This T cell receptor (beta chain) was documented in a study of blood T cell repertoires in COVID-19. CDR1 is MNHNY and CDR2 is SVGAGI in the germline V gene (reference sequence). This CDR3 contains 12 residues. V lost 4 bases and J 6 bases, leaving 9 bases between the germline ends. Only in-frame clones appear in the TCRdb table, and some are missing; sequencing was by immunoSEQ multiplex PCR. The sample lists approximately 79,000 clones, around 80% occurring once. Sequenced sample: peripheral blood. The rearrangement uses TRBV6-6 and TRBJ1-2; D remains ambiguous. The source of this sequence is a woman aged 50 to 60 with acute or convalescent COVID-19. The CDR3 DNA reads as TGTGCCAGCAGTTCTAATCTAGATGGCTACACCTTC. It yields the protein CASSSNLDGYTF.